Following are 31 T cell receptor beta chains from one sample sequenced in a study of shared clonotypes between healthy human individuals. Clones were read by immunoSEQ multiplex PCR, and TCRdb kept only the in-frame ones, dropping some. This table holds more than 1 million clones, around 82% found once. The sequenced sample consisted of memory CD4+ T cells from PBMCs. Specified subset: CD45RA-negative fraction. Receptors originate from a man aged 18 to 35 in good health. Some clones in this sample may be carry-over from other donors' samples.

The rearrangement links TRBV5-1 to TRBJ2-1, with TRBD2 identical over 7 bases. With V trimmed by 4 bases and J by 8 bases, 9 bases remained unmatched. CDR1 is SGHRS, CDR2 YFSETQ, per germline. This CDR3 is 14 amino acids long. The CDR3 nucleotides are TGCGCCAGCAGCAGGGGAGGGCCTCGGGATGAGCAGTTCTTC. Protein sequence: CASSRGGPRDEQFF.

This clone was detected only once. The rearrangement joins TRBV2 to TRBJ2-7, with 7 nucleotides matching TRBD1. Germline V gene data show CDR1 as SNHLY and CDR2 as FYNNEI. The CDR3 runs 14 residues. V shed 6 bases, J shed 2 bases, and the junction held 7 bases outside the gene matches. The chain's CDR3 is CASSFNGQAYEQYF. CDR3 nucleotides: TGTGCCAGCAGCTTTAATGGACAGGCCTACGAGCAGTACTTC.

The rearrangement uses TRBV20-1 and TRBJ2-1; TRBD1 agrees at 7 bases. Germline-derived CDR1 and CDR2 are DFQATT and SNEGSKA (reference sequence). V lost 5 bases to trimming and J lost 8 bases; unmatched junction nucleotides: 3. The CDR3 spans 11 residues. The CDR3 protein is CSAYRGDEQFF. DNA of the CDR3: TGCAGTGCTTACAGGGGAGATGAGCAGTTCTTC.

V is TRBV5-1 and J is TRBJ1-1; D might be TRBD1 (6 bases). The germline gives CDR1 SGHRS, CDR2 YFSETQ. The V and J ends lost 0 bases and 7 bases respectively, with 13 bases between them. The CDR3 covers 14 residues. The CDR3 loop is CASSLGPGGGEAFF. Here the CDR3 DNA reads TGCGCCAGCAGCTTGGGACCGGGAGGGGGTGAAGCTTTCTTT.

This clone was recorded once. A single base separates this from a much larger clone, so it may be a read error. V and J are TRBV14 and TRBJ1-1, with D possibly matching TRBD1 (5 bases). The CDR3 length is 13 residues. Trimming took 4 bases from V and 1 from J, leaving 7 bases between them. Germline V lookup: CDR1 SGHDN, CDR2 FVKESK. The chain's CDR3 is CASSPGTNTEAFF. The CDR3 bases are TGTGCCAGCAGCCCCGGGACGAACACTGAAGCTTTCTTT.

Worth noting for this clone: Other DNA sequences within the sample encode an identical CDR3. The CDR3 loop reads CASSVASGGTEAFF. As DNA, the CDR3 is TGTGCCAGCAGCGTAGCTAGCGGGGGCACTGAAGCTTTCTTT. The rearrangement links TRBV9 to TRBJ1-1, with a possible D match to TRBD1 (5 bases). V lost 0 bases and J 4 bases, leaving 10 bases between the germline ends. From germline, CDR1 is SGDLS and CDR2 YYNGEE. CDR3 length: 14 amino acids. Full variable domain (remainder filled in from reference TRBV9 and TRBJ1-1): DSGVTQTPKHLITATGQRVTLRCSPRSGDLSVYWYQQSLDQGLQFLIQYYNGEERAKGNILERFSAQQFPDLHSELNLSSLELGDSALYFCASSVASGGTEAFFGQGTRLTVV.

The chain employs TRBV5-1 and TRBJ2-6; a weak D match, TRBD1 (6 bases). Germline CDR1 is SGHRS and CDR2 is YFSETQ. V lost 4 bases, J lost 4 bases, and 15 bases lay in between. This CDR3 region has 16 residues. The CDR3 protein is CASSPRQEPGANVLTF. CDR3 coding DNA: TGCGCCAGCAGCCCACGACAGGAGCCAGGGGCCAACGTCCTGACTTTC.

This clone has a handful of counts. The rearrangement joins TRBV11-2 to TRBJ2-3; 9 bases fit TRBD2. Germline assignment: CDR1 SGHAT and CDR2 FQNNGV. CDR3 length: 16 amino acids. Germline trimming cut 2 bases from V and 3 bases from J; bases unmatched to any gene: 6. In nucleotides, the CDR3 is TGTGCCAGCAGCTTATCCCCCGCGGGAGGGACAGATACGCAGTATTTT. Protein product: CASSLSPAGGTDTQYF. Full variable domain (rest looked up from reference TRBV11-2 and TRBJ2-3): EAGVAQSPRYKIIEKRQSVAFWCNPISGHATLYWYQQILGQGPKLLIQFQNNGVVDDSQLPKDRFSAERLKGVDSTLKIQPAKLEDSAVYLCASSLSPAGGTDTQYFGPGTRLTVL.

V gene TRBV28 combines with J gene TRBJ1-2; D unclear. Germline V CDR1 and CDR2: MDHEN, SYDVKM. The ends were cut back, 7 bases at V and 1 base at J, with 10 bases in the middle. This CDR3 region has 13 residues. The CDR3 here is CASTRRVNYGYTF. The CDR3 DNA reads TGTGCCAGCACTCGTAGGGTTAACTATGGCTACACCTTC.

The chain employs TRBV27 and TRBJ2-7, with D perhaps TRBD1 or TRBD2 (5 bases each). CDR3 length: 17 amino acids. The V end was cut by 2 bases, the J end by 4 bases, with 21 bases between. CDR1 and CDR2 from the germline V gene are MNHEY and SMNVEV (reference sequence). This CDR3 is CASSLERPGSSGYEQYF. The CDR3 nucleotides are TGTGCCAGCAGTTTAGAGCGACCAGGGTCCTCGGGGTACGAGCAGTACTTC.

The V and J genes are TRBV9 and TRBJ2-2, with 10 bases fitting TRBD2. Germline V gene data show CDR1 as SGDLS and CDR2 as YYNGEE. This CDR3 is built from 15 residues. Unmatched junction bases numbered 3, after V lost 0 bases and J lost 7 bases. For the CDR3, the DNA is TGTGCCAGCAGCGTAGGAACTAGCGGGAACGGGGAGCTGTTTTTT. Translation: CASSVGTSGNGELFF.

The chain employs TRBV7-8 and TRBJ2-1; the D gene is possibly TRBD2 (6 bases). V lost 2 bases to trimming and J lost 2 bases, with 13 bases between them. The CDR3 sequence is 16 residues long. The germline V gene has CDR1 SGHVS and CDR2 FQNEAQ. The CDR3 sequence is CASSLYWGETYNEQFF. Here the CDR3 DNA reads TGTGCCAGCAGCTTATATTGGGGGGAGACCTACAATGAGCAGTTCTTC.

The gene calls are TRBV2 and TRBJ1-1; the D is unclear. The V gene's germline CDR1 is SNHLY and CDR2 FYNNEI. The CDR3 is made up of 14 amino acids. Deletions cut 5 bases from V and 1 base from J, with 11 bases between. Written as DNA, the CDR3 is TGTGCCAGCAGTCCCCGACTGGAGAACACTGAAGCTTTCTTT. It is translated as CASSPRLENTEAFF. Complete variable domain (other parts from reference TRBV2 and TRBJ1-1): EPEVTQTPSHQVTQMGQEVILRCVPISNHLYFYWYRQILGQKVEFLVSFYNNEISEKSEIFDDQFSVERPDGSNFTLKIRSTKLEDSAMYFCASSPRLENTEAFFGQGTRLTVV.

Only a few counts were recorded for this clone. The chain carries TRBV27 and TRBJ1-4; D uncertain. This CDR3 region has 15 residues. The germline V and J ends were trimmed by 7 bases and 0 bases, with 12 bases remaining between them. Germline assignment: CDR1 MNHEY and CDR2 SMNVEV (reference sequence). CDR3 in amino acids: CASKTTTSTNEKLFF. Written as DNA, the CDR3 is TGTGCCAGCAAGACCACTACCTCAACTAATGAAAAACTGTTTTTT.

This chain uses TRBV25-1 with TRBJ1-1, with no clear D. The CDR3 runs to 13 residues. The V and J ends lost 6 bases and 1 base respectively, with 9 bases between them. Germline CDR1 MGHDK, CDR2 SYGVNS. The CDR3 here is CASSKTPNTEAFF. CDR3 coding DNA: TGTGCCAGCAGCAAGACACCGAACACTGAAGCTTTCTTT.

A single count supports this clone. The chain combines TRBV28 with TRBJ2-7; no definite D call. The CDR3 covers 14 residues. V was clipped by 3 bases and J by 2 bases, with 11 bases between them. From germline, CDR1 is MDHEN and CDR2 SYDVKM. CDR3 sequence: CASSLLGLAYEQYF. CDR3 nucleotide sequence: TGTGCCAGCAGTTTGCTTGGTCTAGCCTACGAGCAGTACTTC.

This clone was seen a single time. This chain connects TRBV7-2 to TRBJ2-3; D remains unclear. CDR1 is SGHTA, CDR2 FQGNSA, per germline. V was cut by 3 bases and J by 7 bases, with 8 bases left in between. The CDR3 loop spans 12 amino acids. The DNA for the CDR3 is TGTGCCAGCAGCTTGGAGAAGTATACGCAGTATTTT. Translating it yields CASSLEKYTQYF.

The chain joins TRBV21-1 to TRBJ2-1. TRBV21-1 is deemed a pseudogene. The CDR3 covers 15 residues. DNA of the CDR3: TGTGCCAGCAGCATTCGGGACGGTGCCTACAATGAGCAGTTCTTC. It is translated as CASSIRDGAYNEQFF.

The chain combines TRBV19 with TRBJ2-7, with 15 bases aligning to TRBD2. This CDR3 has 15 residues. The trim removed 5 bases at V and 4 bases at J, leaving 3 bases unmatched. Per germline, CDR1 LNHDA and CDR2 SQIVND (reference sequence). The CDR3 sequence is CASSGLAGGRYEQYF. CDR3 bases: TGTGCCAGTAGTGGACTAGCGGGAGGGAGGTACGAGCAGTACTTC.

The chain joins TRBV5-1 to TRBJ1-1; weak D call: TRBD1 (5 bases). The CDR3 sequence is 13 residues long. V lost 4 bases and J lost 1, with 8 bases in between. The germline V gene has CDR1 SGHRS and CDR2 YFSETQ. The CDR3 region has the DNA TGCGCCAGCAGCGCCGGACAGAACACTGAAGCTTTCTTT. Protein sequence: CASSAGQNTEAFF.

This chain connects TRBV9 to TRBJ2-5, with TRBD2 identical over 12 bases. The junction had 7 bases not matched to a gene; V was cut back by 3 bases and J by 4 bases. The CDR3 spans 16 residues. Germline loops: CDR1 SGDLS, CDR2 YYNGEE. This CDR3 is CASSASGRGSLETQYF. DNA of the CDR3: TGTGCCAGCAGCGCTAGCGGGAGGGGATCTCTAGAGACCCAGTACTTC. Drawing the rest from reference TRBV9 and TRBJ2-5, the complete variable domain is DSGVTQTPKHLITATGQRVTLRCSPRSGDLSVYWYQQSLDQGLQFLIQYYNGEERAKGNILERFSAQQFPDLHSELNLSSLELGDSALYFCASSASGRGSLETQYFGPGTRLLVL.

This chain links TRBV7-9 with TRBJ2-1; perhaps TRBD2 as D (6 bases). Germline-derived CDR1 and CDR2 are SEHNR and FQNEAQ (reference sequence). This CDR3 region has 15 residues. V was trimmed by 7 bases and J by 2 bases, leaving 15 bases between them. The CDR3 here is CASTQTGLAYNEQFF. In DNA form, the CDR3 reads TGTGCCAGCACACAGACGGGACTGGCCTACAATGAGCAGTTCTTC.

This clone was seen repeatedly, ten times or more. The CDR3 DNA sequence: TGTGCCAGCAGATATAGCGGGAGGGGGACCGGGGAGCTGTTTTTT. Protein sequence: CASRYSGRGTGELFF. The chain recombines TRBV6-5 with TRBJ2-2, with 11 bases aligning to TRBD2. The CDR3 is 15 amino acids. J was trimmed by 5 bases and V by 6 bases; bases with no gene match: 5. Germline CDR1 and CDR2: MNHEY and SVGAGI.

This clone is a singleton in its sample. The CDR3 region is CASSRGTSGRETQYF. The CDR3 nucleotides are TGTGCCAGCAGCCGGGGGACTAGCGGGAGGGAGACCCAGTACTTC. This rearrangement joins TRBV7-2 to TRBJ2-5, with 15 bases aligning to TRBD2. Germline-derived CDR1 and CDR2 are SGHTA and FQGNSA. The CDR3 runs to 15 residues. J gave up 5 bases and V 5 bases, and 3 bases lay outside the gene matches.

The chain recombines TRBV29-1 with TRBJ1-2; D not resolved. This CDR3 is 12 amino acids long. V lost 6 bases to trimming and J lost 1 base, with 9 bases between them. The V gene's germline CDR1 is SQVTM and CDR2 ANQGSEA. The CDR3 nucleotides are TGCAGCGTCGTTGACAATAACTATGGCTACACCTTC. It encodes CSVVDNNYGYTF.

The V call is TRBV30, the J call TRBJ2-3; no reliable D call. Germline V CDR1 and CDR2: GTSNPN, SVGIG (reference sequence). V was clipped by 5 bases and J by 1 base, with 10 bases between them. The CDR3 totals 13 residues. The CDR3: CAWGPGGTDTQYF. The CDR3 DNA sequence: TGTGCCTGGGGGCCGGGCGGCACAGATACGCAGTATTTT.

The rearrangement joins TRBV28 to TRBJ2-7; 9 bases match TRBD2. This CDR3 is built from 17 residues. The germline V gene encodes CDR1 MDHEN and CDR2 SYDVKM. J was trimmed by 1 base and V by 2 bases; bases with no gene match: 9. The CDR3 DNA reads TGTGCCAGCAGTTTAACCGGACTAGCGCTCCCTTCCTACGAGCAGTACTTC. Translation gives CASSLTGLALPSYEQYF.

The chain recombines TRBV5-1 with TRBJ2-2; D might be TRBD1 (6 bases). Germline V gives CDR1 SGHRS, CDR2 YFSETQ. The CDR3 runs 15 residues. Trimming took off 6 bases at V and 2 bases at J, with 14 bases between the two ends. CDR3 sequence (DNA): TGCGCCAGCAACCCGGACAGAATAAACACCGGGGAGCTGTTTTTT. Protein: CASNPDRINTGELFF.

In regard to this clone: The sample holds other DNA sequences that translate to the same CDR3. The rearrangement joins TRBV2 to TRBJ2-5; D perhaps matches TRBD1 (5 bases). CDR3 size: 13 residues. V was trimmed by 6 bases and J by 1 base, leaving 9 bases between them. The germline gives CDR1 SNHLY, CDR2 FYNNEI. CDR3 DNA: TGTGCCAGCAGCGACACAGGCCAAGAGACCCAGTACTTC. Residues: CASSDTGQETQYF.

A few counts support this clone. The genes are TRBV2 and TRBJ2-7; D is unclear. This CDR3 contains 15 residues. Germline V gives CDR1 SNHLY, CDR2 FYNNEI. Deletions cut 4 bases from V and 3 bases from J, with 16 bases between. CDR3 nucleotide sequence: TGTGCCAGCAGTGGTAGCCAGGCTCTGCTCTACGAGCAGTACTTC. This sequence encodes CASSGSQALLYEQYF.

The rearrangement joins TRBV4-2 to TRBJ2-4, with D possibly TRBD1 on 5 matching bases. The CDR3 totals 13 residues. Trimming stripped 5 bases from V and 2 bases from J, with 7 bases between. Germline loops: CDR1 LGHNA, CDR2 YNFKEQ. In DNA, the CDR3 is TGTGCCAGCAGCTTGGACACCAAAAACATTCAGTACTTC. Residues: CASSLDTKNIQYF.